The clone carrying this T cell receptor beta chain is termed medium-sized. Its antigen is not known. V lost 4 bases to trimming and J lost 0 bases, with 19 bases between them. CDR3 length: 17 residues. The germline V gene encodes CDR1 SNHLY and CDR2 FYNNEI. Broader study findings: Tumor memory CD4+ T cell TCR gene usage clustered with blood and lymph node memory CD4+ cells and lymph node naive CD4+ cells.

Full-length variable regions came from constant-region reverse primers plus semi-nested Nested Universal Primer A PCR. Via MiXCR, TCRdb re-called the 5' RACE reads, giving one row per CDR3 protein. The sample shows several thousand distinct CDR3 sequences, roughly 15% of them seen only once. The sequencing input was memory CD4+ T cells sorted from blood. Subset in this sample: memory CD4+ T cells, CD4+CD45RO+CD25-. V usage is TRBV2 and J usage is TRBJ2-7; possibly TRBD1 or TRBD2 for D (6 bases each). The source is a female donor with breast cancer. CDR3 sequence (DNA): TGTGCCAGCAGTGGTTCACACAAAAGGGGGGACTCCTACGAGCAGTACTTC. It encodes CASSGSHKRGDSYEQYF.